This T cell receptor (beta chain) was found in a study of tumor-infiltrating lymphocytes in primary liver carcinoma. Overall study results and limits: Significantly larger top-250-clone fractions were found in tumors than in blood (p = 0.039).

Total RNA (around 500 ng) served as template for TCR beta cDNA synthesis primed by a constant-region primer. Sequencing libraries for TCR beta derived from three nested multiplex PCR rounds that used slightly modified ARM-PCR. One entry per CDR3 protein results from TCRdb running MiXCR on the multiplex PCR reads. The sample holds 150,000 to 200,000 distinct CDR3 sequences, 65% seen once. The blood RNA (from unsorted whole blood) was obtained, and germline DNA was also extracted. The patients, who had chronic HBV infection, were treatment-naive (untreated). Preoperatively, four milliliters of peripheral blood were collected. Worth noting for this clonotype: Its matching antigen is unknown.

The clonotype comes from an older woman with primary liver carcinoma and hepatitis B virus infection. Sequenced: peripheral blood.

The CDR3 reads CASSRSQREINYNEYFF. CDR3 nucleotides: TGTGCCAGCAGCCGTTCCCAGCGGGAGATAAACTACAATGAGTATTTCTTC. The chain couples TRBV13 to TRBJ2-1, with 8 bases fitting TRBD2. The V segment lost 5 bases and the J segment 16 bases; nucleotides outside the gene matches: 25. CDR1 and CDR2 from the germline V gene are PRHDT and FYEKMQ (reference sequence). The CDR3 loop spans 17 amino acids.